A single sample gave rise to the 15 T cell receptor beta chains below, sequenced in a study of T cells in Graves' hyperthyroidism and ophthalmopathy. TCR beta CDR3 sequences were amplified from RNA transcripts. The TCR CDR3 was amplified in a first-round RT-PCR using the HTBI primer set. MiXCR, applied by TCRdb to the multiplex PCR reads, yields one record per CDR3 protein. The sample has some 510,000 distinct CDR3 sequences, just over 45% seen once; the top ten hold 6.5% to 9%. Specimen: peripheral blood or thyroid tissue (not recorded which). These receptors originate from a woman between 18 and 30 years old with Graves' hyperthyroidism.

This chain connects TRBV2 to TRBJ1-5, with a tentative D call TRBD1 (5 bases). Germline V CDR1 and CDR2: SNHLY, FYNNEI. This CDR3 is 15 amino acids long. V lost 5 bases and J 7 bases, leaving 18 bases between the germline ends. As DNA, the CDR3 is TGTGCCAGCAGTTTACAAAGGGGCGAGGGCCAGCCCCAGCATTTT. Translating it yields CASSLQRGEGQPQHF.

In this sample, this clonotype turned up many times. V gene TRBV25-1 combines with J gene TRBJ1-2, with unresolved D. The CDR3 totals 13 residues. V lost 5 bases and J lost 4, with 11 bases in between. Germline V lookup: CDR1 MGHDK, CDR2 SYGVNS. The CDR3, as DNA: TGTGCCAGCAGTCCGGTTGGGTCCTATGGCTACACCTTC. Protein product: CASSPVGSYGYTF.

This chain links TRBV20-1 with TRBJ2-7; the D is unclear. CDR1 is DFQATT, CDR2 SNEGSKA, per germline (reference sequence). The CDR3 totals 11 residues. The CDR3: CSAMETYEQYF. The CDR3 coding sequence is TGCAGCGCGATGGAGACCTACGAGCAGTACTTC.

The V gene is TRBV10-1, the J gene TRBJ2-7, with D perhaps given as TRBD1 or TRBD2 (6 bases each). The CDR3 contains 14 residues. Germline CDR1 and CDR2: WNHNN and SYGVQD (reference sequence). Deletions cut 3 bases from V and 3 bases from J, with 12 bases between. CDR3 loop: CASSEYGGVYEQYF. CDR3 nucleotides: TGCGCCAGCAGTGAATACGGGGGCGTCTACGAGCAGTACTTC.

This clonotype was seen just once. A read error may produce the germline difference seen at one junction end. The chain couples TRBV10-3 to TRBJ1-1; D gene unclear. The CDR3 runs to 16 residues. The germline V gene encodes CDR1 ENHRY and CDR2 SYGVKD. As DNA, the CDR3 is TGTGCCAGCAGTTTATCGATGGACGGTCTTAACACTGAAGCTTTCTTT. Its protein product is CASSLSMDGLNTEAFF.

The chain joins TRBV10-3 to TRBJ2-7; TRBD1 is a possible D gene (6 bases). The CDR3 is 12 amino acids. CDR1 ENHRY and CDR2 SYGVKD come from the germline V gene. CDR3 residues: CAPRTANNEQYF. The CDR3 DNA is TGTGCTCCGCGGACAGCCAACAACGAGCAGTACTTC.

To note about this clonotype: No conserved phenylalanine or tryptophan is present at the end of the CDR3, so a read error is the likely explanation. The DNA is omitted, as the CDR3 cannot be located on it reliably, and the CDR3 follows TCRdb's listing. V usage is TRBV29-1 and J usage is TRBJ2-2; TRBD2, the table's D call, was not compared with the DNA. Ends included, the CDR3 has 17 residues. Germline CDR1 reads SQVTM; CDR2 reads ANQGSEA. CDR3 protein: CSVELAGGLTNTGELDR.

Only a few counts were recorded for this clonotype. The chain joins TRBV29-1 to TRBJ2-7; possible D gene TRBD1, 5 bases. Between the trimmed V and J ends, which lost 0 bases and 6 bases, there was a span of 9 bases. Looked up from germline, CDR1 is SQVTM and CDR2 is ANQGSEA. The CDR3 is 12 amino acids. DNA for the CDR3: TGCAGCGTTGAAGATTGGACACTCGAGCAGTACTTC. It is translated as CSVEDWTLEQYF.

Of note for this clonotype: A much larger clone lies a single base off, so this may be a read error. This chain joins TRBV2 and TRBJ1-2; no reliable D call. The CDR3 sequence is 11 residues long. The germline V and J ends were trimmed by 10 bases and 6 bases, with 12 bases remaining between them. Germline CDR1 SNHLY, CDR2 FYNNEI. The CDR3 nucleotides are TGTGCCACTCATCGGTGGGATGGCTACACCTTC. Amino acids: CATHRWDGYTF.

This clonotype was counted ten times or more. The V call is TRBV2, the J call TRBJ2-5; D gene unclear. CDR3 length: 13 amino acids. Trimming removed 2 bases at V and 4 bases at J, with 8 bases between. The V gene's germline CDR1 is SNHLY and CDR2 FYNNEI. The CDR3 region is CASSERLRETQYF. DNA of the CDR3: TGTGCCAGCAGTGAAAGGCTGCGAGAGACCCAGTACTTC.

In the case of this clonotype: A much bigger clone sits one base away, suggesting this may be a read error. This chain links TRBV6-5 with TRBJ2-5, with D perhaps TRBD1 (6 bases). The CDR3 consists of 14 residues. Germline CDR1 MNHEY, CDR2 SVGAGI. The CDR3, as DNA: TGTGCCAGCAGTCGGCCTGGACAGCAAGGGACCCAGTACTTC. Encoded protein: CASSRPGQQGTQYF.

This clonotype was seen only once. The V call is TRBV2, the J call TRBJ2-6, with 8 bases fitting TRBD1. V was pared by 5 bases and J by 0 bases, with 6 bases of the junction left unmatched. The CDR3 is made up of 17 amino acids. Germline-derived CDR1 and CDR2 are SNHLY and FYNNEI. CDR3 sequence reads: CASSLDRGGSGANVLTF. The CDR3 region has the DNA TGTGCCAGCAGTTTAGACAGGGGCGGCTCTGGGGCCAACGTCCTGACTTTC.

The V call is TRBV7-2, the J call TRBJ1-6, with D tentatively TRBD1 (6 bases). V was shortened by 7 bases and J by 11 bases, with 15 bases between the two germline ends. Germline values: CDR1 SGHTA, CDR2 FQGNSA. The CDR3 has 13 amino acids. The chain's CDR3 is CASTGQIATPLHF. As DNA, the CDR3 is TGTGCCAGCACCGGACAGATAGCAACACCCCTCCACTTT.

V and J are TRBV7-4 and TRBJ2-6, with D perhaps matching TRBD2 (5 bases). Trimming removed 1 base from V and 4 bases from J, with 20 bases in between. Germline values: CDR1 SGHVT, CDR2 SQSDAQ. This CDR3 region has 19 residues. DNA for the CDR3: TGTGCCAGCAGCTTAGTCGGGGTAGCAGACATTCCAGGGGCCAACGTCCTGACTTTC. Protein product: CASSLVGVADIPGANVLTF.

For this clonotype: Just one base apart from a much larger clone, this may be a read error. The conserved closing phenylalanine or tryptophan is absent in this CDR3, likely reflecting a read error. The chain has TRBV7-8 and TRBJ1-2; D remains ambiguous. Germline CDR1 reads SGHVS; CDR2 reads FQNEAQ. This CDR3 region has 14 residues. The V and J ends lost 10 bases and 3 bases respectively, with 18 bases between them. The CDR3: CATIDLSADYGYTL. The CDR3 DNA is TGTGCCACCATCGACTTATCCGCGGACTATGGCTACACCCTC.